This T cell receptor beta chain is drawn from a study of blood T cell repertoires in COVID-19. The overall study: Researchers got acute and convalescent COVID-19 samples from the United States, Italy and Spain. T cells, B-cell-depleted T cells, or PBMCs provided the cDNA or gDNA that served as material.

This CDR3 has 13 residues. Germline lookup yields CDR1 ENHRY and CDR2 SYGVKD. Trimming at V came to 10 bases and at J to 3 bases, leaving 7 bases not matched to a gene. As processed by the authors: Counts of nucleated cells, estimated from reference gene primer amplification, were obtained. Clones were read by immunoSEQ multiplex PCR, and TCRdb kept only the in-frame ones, dropping some. V and J calls and clone size are those listed in that table; D and trimming were worked out from the DNA. The sample includes 65,000 to 80,000 clones, around nine tenths of them seen just once. The chain has TRBV10-3 and TRBJ2-5; 8 bases map to TRBD1. Sequencing was performed on peripheral blood. The receptor comes from a human donor in a cohort sampled during active COVID-19. The CDR3 DNA follows: TGTGCCACCTCAGGGGGCGGAGAAGAGACCCAGTACTTC. It translates to CATSGGGEETQYF.